Listed below are T cell receptor beta chains from one sample, sequenced in a study of T-cell reconstitution after alpha-beta-depleted transplantation in children. In TCRdb, the PCR reads were re-called with MiXCR into one record per CDR3 protein. The sample lists 600,000 to 800,000 distinct CDR3 sequences, 10% to 15% occurring once. The sample consisted of PBMCs, taken before TCRalphabeta/CD19-depleted stem cell transplant. Receptors originate from a girl aged 2-10 years with congenital amegakaryocytic thrombocytopenia, due to receive a stem cell transplant. The CDR3 runs from the conserved cysteine through the conserved F or W. The D gene is left open where the match is weak. Not every row has a clone size; where given, it reads once, few, many or a size class.

v_gene: TRBV20-1; d_gene: -; j_gene: TRBJ1-2; abundance: many; CDR3nt: TGCAGTGCTAGGCACCAGGAGAACTATGGCTACACCTTC; CDR3aa: CSARHQENYGYTF
v_gene: TRBV4-2; d_gene: TRBD1; j_gene: TRBJ1-4; abundance: many; CDR3nt: TGTGCCAGCAGCCTTCCCCGGACAGGGAGAAATGAAAAACTGTTTTTT; CDR3aa: CASSLPRTGRNEKLFF
v_gene: TRBV28; d_gene: TRBD2; j_gene: TRBJ2-1; abundance: -; CDR3nt: TGTGCCAGCAGTGAGGGACTAGAAATTAGGAGCTCCTACAATGAGCAGTTCTTC; CDR3aa: CASSEGLEIRSSYNEQFF
v_gene: TRBV5-1; d_gene: -; j_gene: TRBJ2-7; abundance: many; CDR3nt: TGCGCCAGCAGCTGGAGTCTTGGTTACGAGCAGTACTTC; CDR3aa: CASSWSLGYEQYF
v_gene: TRBV4-1; d_gene: -; j_gene: TRBJ1-3; abundance: many; CDR3nt: TGCGCCAGCAGCCAACCCCGACAGTCCTCTGGAAACACCATATATTTT; CDR3aa: CASSQPRQSSGNTIYF
v_gene: TRBV12-3/TRBV12-4; d_gene: -; j_gene: TRBJ2-7; abundance: many; CDR3nt: TGTGCCAGCAGTTTACTACAGGGCTCCGAGCAGTACTTC; CDR3aa: CASSLLQGSEQYF
v_gene: TRBV12-3/TRBV12-4; d_gene: TRBD2; j_gene: TRBJ2-3; abundance: many; CDR3nt: TGTGCCAGCAGTTCACCTATGGGGACTAGCGGGACTGGAGATACGCAGTATTTT; CDR3aa: CASSSPMGTSGTGDTQYF
v_gene: TRBV7-8; d_gene: -; j_gene: TRBJ2-3; abundance: many; CDR3nt: TGTGCCAGCAGCGAGACAGAAAGCACAGATACGCAGTATTTT; CDR3aa: CASSETESTDTQYF
v_gene: TRBV20-1; d_gene: -; j_gene: TRBJ2-1; abundance: few; CDR3nt: TGCAGTGCCGGGGAGTCGAGGTACAATGAGCAGTTCTTC; CDR3aa: CSAGESRYNEQFF
v_gene: TRBV9; d_gene: -; j_gene: TRBJ2-5; abundance: few; CDR3nt: TGTGCCAGCAGCGTAGGGGCGTTGGCCGGAGAGACCCAGTACTTC; CDR3aa: CASSVGALAGETQYF
v_gene: TRBV7-6; d_gene: -; j_gene: TRBJ2-1; abundance: -; CDR3nt: TGTGCCAGCAGTATCGGGGAGGAGGGCAATGAGCAGTTCTTC; CDR3aa: CASSIGEEGNEQFF
v_gene: TRBV20-1; d_gene: -; j_gene: TRBJ2-1; abundance: many; CDR3nt: TGCAGTGCCATCAACCCCGGGACCACCTACAATGAGCAGTTCTTC; CDR3aa: CSAINPGTTYNEQFF
v_gene: TRBV6-2/TRBV6-3; d_gene: TRBD2; j_gene: TRBJ2-2; abundance: few; CDR3nt: TGTGCCATCAGACTAGCGGGAGGGAACACCGGGGAGCTGTTTTTT; CDR3aa: CAIRLAGGNTGELFF
v_gene: TRBV5-1; d_gene: TRBD2; j_gene: TRBJ2-1; abundance: many; CDR3nt: TGCGCCAGCAGCACGACTAGCGGGAGCTCCTACAATGAGCAGTTCTTC; CDR3aa: CASSTTSGSSYNEQFF
v_gene: TRBV7-6; d_gene: -; j_gene: TRBJ1-1; abundance: few; CDR3nt: TGTGCCAGCAGCTGGGGACACCCTAACACTGAAGCTTTCTTT; CDR3aa: CASSWGHPNTEAFF
v_gene: TRBV6-1; d_gene: TRBD1; j_gene: TRBJ2-1; abundance: many; CDR3nt: TGTGCCACCCTTCTCATCGGGACAGTCTACAATGAGCAGTTCTTC; CDR3aa: CATLLIGTVYNEQFF
v_gene: TRBV7-2; d_gene: TRBD2; j_gene: TRBJ2-7; abundance: few; CDR3nt: TGTGCCAGCAGCTTAGGAGGGGCTAGCGGGAGTATCGGGCAGTACTTC; CDR3aa: CASSLGGASGSIGQYF
v_gene: TRBV5-4; d_gene: -; j_gene: TRBJ2-1; abundance: many; CDR3nt: TGTGCCAGCAGGCTTGACTCTTACAATGAGCAGTTCTTC; CDR3aa: CASRLDSYNEQFF
v_gene: TRBV5-1; d_gene: -; j_gene: TRBJ1-1; abundance: many; CDR3nt: TGCGCCAGCAGCTTGGCGGGGGATGAAGCTTTCTTT; CDR3aa: CASSLAGDEAFF
v_gene: TRBV29-1; d_gene: -; j_gene: TRBJ2-3; abundance: many; CDR3nt: TGCAGCGTGGGGAGAGGTAGCACAGATACGCAGTATTTT; CDR3aa: CSVGRGSTDTQYF
v_gene: TRBV5-1; d_gene: TRBD2; j_gene: TRBJ2-1; abundance: few; CDR3nt: TGCGCCAGCAGCTTATGGCGGGAGAGTCTAGAGCAGTTCTTC; CDR3aa: CASSLWRESLEQFF
v_gene: TRBV12-3/TRBV12-4; d_gene: -; j_gene: TRBJ2-7; abundance: many; CDR3nt: TGTGCCAGCAGTTCCGGGGGATCCGAGCAGTACTTC; CDR3aa: CASSSGGSEQYF
v_gene: TRBV27; d_gene: TRBD2; j_gene: TRBJ2-1; abundance: many; CDR3nt: TGTGCCAGCAGTATCCAGAGCGGACTAGCGGGAGGGGGGGAGCAGTTCTTC; CDR3aa: CASSIQSGLAGGGEQFF
v_gene: TRBV6-1; d_gene: -; j_gene: TRBJ1-2; abundance: many; CDR3nt: TGTGCCAGCAGTGAAGCGGCCAGGGGCTCCTATGGCTACACCTTC; CDR3aa: CASSEAARGSYGYTF
v_gene: TRBV7-3; d_gene: TRBD2; j_gene: TRBJ2-7; abundance: -; CDR3nt: TGTGCCCATGAAACTAGCGGGTTGTACGAGCAGTACTTC; CDR3aa: CAHETSGLYEQYF
v_gene: TRBV5-1; d_gene: -; j_gene: TRBJ1-1; abundance: many; CDR3nt: TGCGCCAGCAGCTTGGAAGACGGAACTGAAGCTTTCTTT; CDR3aa: CASSLEDGTEAFF
v_gene: TRBV7-2; d_gene: TRBD2; j_gene: TRBJ2-1; abundance: -; CDR3nt: TGTGCCAGCAGCTTGGGGGGGGGGAGTAGTTATGAGCAGTTCTTC; CDR3aa: CASSLGGGSSYEQFF
v_gene: TRBV7-9; d_gene: -; j_gene: TRBJ2-2; abundance: many; CDR3nt: TGTGCCAGCAGCCTCCAAGAAAACACCGGGGAGCTGTTTTTT; CDR3aa: CASSLQENTGELFF
v_gene: TRBV20-1; d_gene: -; j_gene: TRBJ2-3; abundance: -; CDR3nt: TGCAGTGCTAGTAGGGGACTCTCTCCCGATACGCAGTATTTT; CDR3aa: CSASRGLSPDTQYF
v_gene: TRBV29-1; d_gene: -; j_gene: TRBJ2-3; abundance: many; CDR3nt: TGCAGCGTTGATGGGGATACGCAGTATTTT; CDR3aa: CSVDGDTQYF
v_gene: TRBV6-1; d_gene: -; j_gene: TRBJ2-7; abundance: many; CDR3nt: TGTGCCACCAACGAACTTAGCGAGCAGTACTTC; CDR3aa: CATNELSEQYF
v_gene: TRBV12-3/TRBV12-4; d_gene: -; j_gene: TRBJ1-2; abundance: -; CDR3nt: TGTGTCAGCAGTTTAGGGATTTATGGCGAGGACACCTTC; CDR3aa: CVSSLGIYGEDTF
v_gene: TRBV5-1; d_gene: -; j_gene: TRBJ2-4; abundance: few; CDR3nt: TGCGCCAGCAGCTTGCCGAGTGCGCAAAACATTCAGTACTTC; CDR3aa: CASSLPSAQNIQYF
v_gene: TRBV14; d_gene: -; j_gene: TRBJ2-7; abundance: many; CDR3nt: TGTGCCAGCAGCCAAGATTGGGATTGGGTTGGAGAGCAGTACTTC; CDR3aa: CASSQDWDWVGEQYF